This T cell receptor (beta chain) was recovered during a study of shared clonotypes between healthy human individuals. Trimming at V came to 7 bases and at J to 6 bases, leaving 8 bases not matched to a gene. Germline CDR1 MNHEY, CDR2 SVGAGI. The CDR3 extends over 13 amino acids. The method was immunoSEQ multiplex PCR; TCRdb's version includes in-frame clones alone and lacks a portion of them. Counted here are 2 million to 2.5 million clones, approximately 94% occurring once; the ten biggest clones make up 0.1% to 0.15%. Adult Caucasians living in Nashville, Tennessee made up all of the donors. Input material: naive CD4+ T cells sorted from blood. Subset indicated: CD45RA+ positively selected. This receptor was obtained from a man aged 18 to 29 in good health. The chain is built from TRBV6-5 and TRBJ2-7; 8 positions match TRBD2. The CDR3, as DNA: TGTGCCAGCACCCAAGCGGGAGAAAGCGAGCAGTACTTC. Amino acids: CASTQAGESEQYF.